This TCR beta chain derives from a study of T cells in Graves' hyperthyroidism and ophthalmopathy. Amplified TCR beta CDR3 regions came from RNA transcripts. Initially, a first-round RT-PCR of the TCR CDR3 employed the HTBI primer set. TCRdb redid the calling of the multiplex PCR reads with MiXCR, one entry per CDR3 protein. Of fewer than 850,000 distinct CDR3 sequences in the sample, roughly 17% were seen once. This clonotype was found many times. With 2 bases clipped from V and 5 bases from J, the junction kept 13 bases outside the gene matches. CDR1 and CDR2 (germline): LNHNV, YYDKDF (reference sequence). The CDR3 totals 18 residues.

This TCR was sampled from a man between 50 and 59 years old with Graves' hyperthyroidism. The chain has TRBV15 and TRBJ2-5; 11 nucleotides align to TRBD2. Input material: blood. CDR3 sequence (DNA): TGTGCCACCAGCAGAATCCTTAGCGGGAGGGCCGTGGGTGAGACCCAGTACTTC. Amino acid sequence: CATSRILSGRAVGETQYF.